There are a few counts of the clone carrying this T cell receptor beta chain. The sample originates from a study of blood T cell repertoires in COVID-19. Whole-study context: COVID-19 samples, acute and convalescent, were from the United States, Italy and Spain.

In the authors' methods: Reference gene primer amplification yielded estimated nucleated cell counts. Clones were read by immunoSEQ multiplex PCR, and TCRdb kept only the in-frame ones, dropping some. V, J and clone size are those of that table, while D and trimming were read from the DNA. The sample lists around 170,000 clones, roughly 70% occurring once. In germline, CDR1 is SGHDT, CDR2 YYEEEE. The ends lost 6 bases at V and 5 bases at J; junction bases unmatched: 10. This CDR3 contains 16 residues. V usage is TRBV5-6 and J usage is TRBJ2-5; TRBD2 matches 13 bases. The sequence was collected from a woman older than 75 with acute or convalescent COVID-19. Sequenced input: peripheral blood. The CDR3 DNA reads as TGTGCCAGCACCTCATACGGGACTAGCGGGATGGAGACCCAGTACTTC. Translation: CASTSYGTSGMETQYF.